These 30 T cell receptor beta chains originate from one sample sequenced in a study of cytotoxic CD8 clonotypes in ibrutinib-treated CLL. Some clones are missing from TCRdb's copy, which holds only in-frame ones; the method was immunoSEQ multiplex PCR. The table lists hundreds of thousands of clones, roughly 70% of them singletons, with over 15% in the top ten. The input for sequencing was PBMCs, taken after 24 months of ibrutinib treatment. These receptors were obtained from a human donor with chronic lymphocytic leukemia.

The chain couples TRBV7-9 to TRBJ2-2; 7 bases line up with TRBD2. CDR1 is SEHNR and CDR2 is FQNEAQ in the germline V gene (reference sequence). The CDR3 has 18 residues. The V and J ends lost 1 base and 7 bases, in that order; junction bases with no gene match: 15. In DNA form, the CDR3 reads TGTGCCAGCAGCTTAGAAGCGGGACGATTGGATTCTGGCGGGGAGCTGTTTTTT. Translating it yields CASSLEAGRLDSGGELFF.

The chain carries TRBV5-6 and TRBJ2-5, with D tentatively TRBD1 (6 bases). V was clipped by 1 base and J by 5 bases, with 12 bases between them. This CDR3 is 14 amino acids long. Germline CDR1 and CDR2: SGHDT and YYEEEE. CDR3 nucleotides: TGTGCCAGCAGCTTGTGGGGTCAGGGGGAGACCCAGTACTTC. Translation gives CASSLWGQGETQYF.

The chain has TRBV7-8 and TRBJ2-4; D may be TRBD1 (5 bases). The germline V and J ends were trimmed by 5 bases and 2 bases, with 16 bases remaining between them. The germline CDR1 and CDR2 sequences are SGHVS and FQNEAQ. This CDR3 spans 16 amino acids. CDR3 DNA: TGTGCCAGCAGCGCCCCTGGGGCAAAATCCAAAAACATTCAGTACTTC. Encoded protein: CASSAPGAKSKNIQYF.

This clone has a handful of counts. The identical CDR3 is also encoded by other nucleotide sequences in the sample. The CDR3 spells CASSLAGSYNEQFF. The CDR3 coding sequence is TGTGCCAGCAGCTTAGCCGGGTCCTACAATGAGCAGTTCTTC. The chain links TRBV7-9 to TRBJ2-1, with D unclear. Germline V gene lookup returns CDR1 SEHNR and CDR2 FQNEAQ (reference sequence). The V and J ends lost 0 bases and 1 base respectively, with 4 bases between them. The CDR3 runs to 14 residues.

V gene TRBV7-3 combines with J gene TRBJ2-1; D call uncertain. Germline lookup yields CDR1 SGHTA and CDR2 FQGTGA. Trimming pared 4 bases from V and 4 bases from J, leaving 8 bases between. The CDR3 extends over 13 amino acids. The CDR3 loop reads CASSSAGYNEQFF. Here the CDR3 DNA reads TGTGCCAGCAGCTCGGCCGGGTACAATGAGCAGTTCTTC.

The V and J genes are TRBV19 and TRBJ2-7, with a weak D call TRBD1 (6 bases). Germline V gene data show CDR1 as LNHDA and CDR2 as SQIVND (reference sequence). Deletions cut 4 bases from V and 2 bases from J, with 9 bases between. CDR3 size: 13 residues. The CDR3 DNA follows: TGTGCCAGTAGTAGTGGACAGACCTACGAGCAGTACTTC. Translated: CASSSGQTYEQYF.

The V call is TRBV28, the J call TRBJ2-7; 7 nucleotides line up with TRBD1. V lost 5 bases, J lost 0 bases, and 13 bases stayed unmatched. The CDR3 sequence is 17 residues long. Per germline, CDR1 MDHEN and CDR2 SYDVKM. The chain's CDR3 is CASSPGLYRGSSYEQYF. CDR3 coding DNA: TGTGCCAGCAGTCCCGGATTGTACAGGGGTAGCTCCTACGAGCAGTACTTC.

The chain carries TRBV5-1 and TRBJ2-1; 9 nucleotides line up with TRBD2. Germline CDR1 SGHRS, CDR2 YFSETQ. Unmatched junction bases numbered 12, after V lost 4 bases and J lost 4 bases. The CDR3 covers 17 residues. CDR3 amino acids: CASSPTPSSGNYNEQFF. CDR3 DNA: TGCGCCAGCAGCCCCACTCCATCTAGCGGGAATTACAATGAGCAGTTCTTC.

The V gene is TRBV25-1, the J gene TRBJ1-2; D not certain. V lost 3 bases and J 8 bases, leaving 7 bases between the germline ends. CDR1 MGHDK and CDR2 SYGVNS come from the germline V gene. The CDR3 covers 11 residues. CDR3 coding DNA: TGTGCCAGCAGTGAGGGGAAGGGCTACACCTTC. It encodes CASSEGKGYTF.

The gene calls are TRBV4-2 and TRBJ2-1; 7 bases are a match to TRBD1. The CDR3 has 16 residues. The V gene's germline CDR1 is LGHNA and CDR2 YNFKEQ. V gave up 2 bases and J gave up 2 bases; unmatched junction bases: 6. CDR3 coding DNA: TGTGCCAGCAGCCAACGGACAGGTAGTCCCTACAATGAGCAGTTCTTC. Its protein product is CASSQRTGSPYNEQFF.

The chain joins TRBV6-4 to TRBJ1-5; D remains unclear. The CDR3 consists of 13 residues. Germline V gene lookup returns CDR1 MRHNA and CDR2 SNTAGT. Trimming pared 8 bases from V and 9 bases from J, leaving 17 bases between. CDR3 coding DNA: TGTGCCAGCTCGTTAAGGGAGGGAGCGCCCCAGCATTTT. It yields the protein CASSLREGAPQHF.

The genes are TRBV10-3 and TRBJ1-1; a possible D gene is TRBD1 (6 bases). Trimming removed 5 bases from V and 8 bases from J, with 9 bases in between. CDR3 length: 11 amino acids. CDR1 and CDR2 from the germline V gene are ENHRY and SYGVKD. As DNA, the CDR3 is TGTGCCATCAGTACCGGGACAGAAGCTTTCTTT. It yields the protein CAISTGTEAFF.

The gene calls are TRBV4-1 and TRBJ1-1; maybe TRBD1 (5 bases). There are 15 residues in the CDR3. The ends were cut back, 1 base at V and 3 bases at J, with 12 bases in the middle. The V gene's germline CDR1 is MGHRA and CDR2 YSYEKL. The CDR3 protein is CASSQGAGYYTEAFF. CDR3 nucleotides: TGCGCCAGCAGCCAAGGCGCAGGGTATTACACTGAAGCTTTCTTT.

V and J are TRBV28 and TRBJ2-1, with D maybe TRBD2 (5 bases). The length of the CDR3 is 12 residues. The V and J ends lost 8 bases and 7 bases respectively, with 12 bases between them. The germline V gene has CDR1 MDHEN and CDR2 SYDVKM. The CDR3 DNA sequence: TGTGCCAGCCTCACCCCGGGGAATGAGCAGTTCTTC. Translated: CASLTPGNEQFF. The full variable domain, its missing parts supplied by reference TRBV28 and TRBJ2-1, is DVKVTQSSRYLVKRTGEKVFLECVQDMDHENMFWYRQDPGLGLRLIYFSYDVKMKEKGDIPEGYSVSREKKERFSLILESASTNQTSMYLCASLTPGNEQFFGPGTRLTVL.

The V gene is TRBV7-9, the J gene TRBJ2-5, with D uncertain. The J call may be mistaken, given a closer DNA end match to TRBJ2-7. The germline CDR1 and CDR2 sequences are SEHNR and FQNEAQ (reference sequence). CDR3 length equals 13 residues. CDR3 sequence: CASSFESSYEQYF. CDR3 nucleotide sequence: TGTGCCAGCAGCTTCGAGAGTTCCTACGAGCAGTACTTC.

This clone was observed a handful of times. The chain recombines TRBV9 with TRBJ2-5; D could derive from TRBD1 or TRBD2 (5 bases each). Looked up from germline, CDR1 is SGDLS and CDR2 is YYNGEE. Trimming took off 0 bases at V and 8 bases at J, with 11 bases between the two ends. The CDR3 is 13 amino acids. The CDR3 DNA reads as TGTGCCAGCAGCGTAGGACAGACGGGAACCCAGTACTTC. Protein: CASSVGQTGTQYF.

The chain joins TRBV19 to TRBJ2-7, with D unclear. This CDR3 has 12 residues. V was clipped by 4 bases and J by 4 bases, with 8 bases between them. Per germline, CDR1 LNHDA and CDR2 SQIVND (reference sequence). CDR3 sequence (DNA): TGTGCCAGTAGTAGCGGTTCGTACGAGCAGTACTTC. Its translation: CASSSGSYEQYF. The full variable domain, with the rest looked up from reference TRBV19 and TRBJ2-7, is DGGITQSPKYLFRKEGQNVTLSCEQNLNHDAMYWYRQDPGQGLRLIYYSQIVNDFQKGDIAEGYSVSREKKESFPLTVTSAQKNPTAFYLCASSSGSYEQYFGPGTRLTVT.

CDR3 residues: CASRPSGASSYNEQFF. DNA for the CDR3: TGTGCCAGCAGGCCTAGCGGGGCAAGCTCCTACAATGAGCAGTTCTTC. The chain joins TRBV7-9 to TRBJ2-1; 9 positions match TRBD2. V lost 6 bases, J lost 0 bases, and 6 bases stayed unmatched. The CDR3 is 16 residues long. Germline V CDR1 and CDR2: SEHNR, FQNEAQ (reference sequence).

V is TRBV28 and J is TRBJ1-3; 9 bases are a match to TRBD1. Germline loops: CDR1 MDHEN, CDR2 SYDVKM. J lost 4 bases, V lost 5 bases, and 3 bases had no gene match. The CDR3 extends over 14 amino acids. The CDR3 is CASSTGGVGNTIYF. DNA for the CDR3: TGTGCCAGCAGTACAGGGGGCGTCGGAAACACCATATATTTT. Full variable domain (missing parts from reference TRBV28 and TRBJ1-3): DVKVTQSSRYLVKRTGEKVFLECVQDMDHENMFWYRQDPGLGLRLIYFSYDVKMKEKGDIPEGYSVSREKKERFSLILESASTNQTSMYLCASSTGGVGNTIYFGEGSWLTVV.

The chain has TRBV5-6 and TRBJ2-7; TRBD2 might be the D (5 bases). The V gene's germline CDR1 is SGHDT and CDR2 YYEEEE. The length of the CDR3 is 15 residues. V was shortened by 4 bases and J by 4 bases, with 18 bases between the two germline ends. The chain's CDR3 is CASSVPGSRFYEQYF. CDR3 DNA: TGTGCCAGCAGCGTGCCGGGATCAAGGTTTTACGAGCAGTACTTC. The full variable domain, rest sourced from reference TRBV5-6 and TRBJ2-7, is DAGVTQSPTHLIKTRGQQVTLRCSPKSGHDTVSWYQQALGQGPQFIFQYYEEEERQRGNFPDRFSGHQFPNYSSELNVNALLLGDSALYLCASSVPGSRFYEQYFGPGTRLTVT.

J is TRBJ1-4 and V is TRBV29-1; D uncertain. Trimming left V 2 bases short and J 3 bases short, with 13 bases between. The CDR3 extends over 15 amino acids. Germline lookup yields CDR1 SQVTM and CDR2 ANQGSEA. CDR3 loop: CSVELPDPPNEKLFF. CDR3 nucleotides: TGCAGCGTTGAACTCCCGGACCCTCCTAATGAAAAACTGTTTTTT.

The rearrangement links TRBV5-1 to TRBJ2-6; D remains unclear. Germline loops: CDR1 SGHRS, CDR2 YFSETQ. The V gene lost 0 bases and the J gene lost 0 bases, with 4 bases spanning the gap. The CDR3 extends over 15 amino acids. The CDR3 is CASSLDPSGANVLTF. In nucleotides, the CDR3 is TGCGCCAGCAGCTTGGACCCCTCTGGGGCCAACGTCCTGACTTTC.

As DNA, the CDR3 is TGTGCCAGCAGTCCGACTAGCGGGAGACTCGAGCAGTACTTC. Its protein product is CASSPTSGRLEQYF. The chain links TRBV28 to TRBJ2-7; 12 nucleotides agree with TRBD2. V shed 5 bases and J 6 bases; nucleotides not matched to a gene: 5. The CDR3 totals 14 residues. Germline loops: CDR1 MDHEN, CDR2 SYDVKM.

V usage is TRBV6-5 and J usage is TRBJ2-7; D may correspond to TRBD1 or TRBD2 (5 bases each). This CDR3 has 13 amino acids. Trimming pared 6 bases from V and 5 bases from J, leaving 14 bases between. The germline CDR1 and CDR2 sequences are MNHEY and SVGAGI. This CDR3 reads CASRPGRGDEQYF. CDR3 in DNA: TGTGCCAGCAGACCGGGACGAGGGGACGAGCAGTACTTC.

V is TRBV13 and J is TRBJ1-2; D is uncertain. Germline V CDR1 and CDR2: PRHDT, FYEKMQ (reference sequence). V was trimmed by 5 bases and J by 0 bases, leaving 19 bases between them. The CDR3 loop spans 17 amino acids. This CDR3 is CASSETMGHYPNYGYTF. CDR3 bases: TGTGCCAGCAGCGAAACCATGGGTCACTACCCTAACTATGGCTACACCTTC.

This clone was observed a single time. Written as DNA, the CDR3 is TGTGCCAGCAGCGGATTACGGGGGGATAGCGAGCAGTACTTC. Translated: CASSGLRGDSEQYF. The chain recombines TRBV7-2 with TRBJ2-7, with 7 bases identical to TRBD2. J lost 6 bases, V lost 5 bases, and 10 bases had no gene match. There are 14 residues in the CDR3. Germline V CDR1 and CDR2: SGHTA, FQGNSA.

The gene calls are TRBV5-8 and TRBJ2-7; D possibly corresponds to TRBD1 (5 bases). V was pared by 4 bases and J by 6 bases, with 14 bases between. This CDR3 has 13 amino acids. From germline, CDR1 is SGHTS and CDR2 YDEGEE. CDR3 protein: CASSPSRAGEQYF. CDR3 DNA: TGTGCCAGCAGCCCGAGCAGGGCCGGCGAGCAGTACTTC.

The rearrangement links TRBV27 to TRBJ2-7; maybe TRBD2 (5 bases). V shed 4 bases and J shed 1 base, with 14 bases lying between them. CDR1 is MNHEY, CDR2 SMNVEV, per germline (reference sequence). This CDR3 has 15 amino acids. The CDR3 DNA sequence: TGTGCCAGCAGTTCCGCCGGGGTCGCTTCCTACGAGCAGTACTTC. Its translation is CASSSAGVASYEQYF.

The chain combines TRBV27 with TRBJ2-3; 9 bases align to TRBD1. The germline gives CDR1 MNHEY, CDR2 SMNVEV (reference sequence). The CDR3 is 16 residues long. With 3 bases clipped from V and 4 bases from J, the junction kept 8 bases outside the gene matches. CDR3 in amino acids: CASSFPTGTGPDTQYF. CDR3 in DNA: TGTGCCAGCAGTTTCCCCACCGGGACAGGGCCAGATACGCAGTATTTT.

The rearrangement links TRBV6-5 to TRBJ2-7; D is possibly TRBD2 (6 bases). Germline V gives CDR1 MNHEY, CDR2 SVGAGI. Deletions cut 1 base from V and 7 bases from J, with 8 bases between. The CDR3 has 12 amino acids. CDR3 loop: CASSYYGGEQYF. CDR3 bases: TGTGCCAGCAGTTACTACGGGGGTGAGCAGTACTTC.